This T cell receptor beta chain was documented in a study of CD8 T cells in ankylosing spondylitis. Relative to its sample, this clonotype is medium-sized. In TCRdb, the 5' RACE reads were re-called with MiXCR into one record per CDR3 protein. This table holds about 25,000 distinct CDR3 sequences, less than 3% found once. Specimen: blood, either unsorted or a sorted T cell fraction (not recorded which). This TCR was sampled from a female donor with ankylosing spondylitis or in good health (not recorded which).

The CDR3, as DNA: TGTGCCAGCAGCGGTAAACTAGCGGGGGGGGCGGATACGCAGTATTTT. It codes for CASSGKLAGGADTQYF. The gene calls are TRBV9 and TRBJ2-3, with 13 bases matching TRBD2. The CDR3 sequence is 16 residues long. Germline CDR1 SGDLS, CDR2 YYNGEE. With V trimmed by 3 bases and J by 6 bases, 7 bases remained unmatched.